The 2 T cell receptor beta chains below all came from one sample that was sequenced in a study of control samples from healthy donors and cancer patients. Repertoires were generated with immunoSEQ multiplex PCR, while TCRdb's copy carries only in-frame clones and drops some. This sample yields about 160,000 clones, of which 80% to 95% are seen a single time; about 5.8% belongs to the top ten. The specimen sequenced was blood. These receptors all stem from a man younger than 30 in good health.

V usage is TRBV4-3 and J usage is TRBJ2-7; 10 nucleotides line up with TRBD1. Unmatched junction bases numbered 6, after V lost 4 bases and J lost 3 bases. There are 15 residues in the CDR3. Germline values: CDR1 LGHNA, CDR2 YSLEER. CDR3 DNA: TGCGCCAGCAGCCCGCGGACAGGGGGGGACTACGAGCAGTACTTC. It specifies CASSPRTGGDYEQYF.

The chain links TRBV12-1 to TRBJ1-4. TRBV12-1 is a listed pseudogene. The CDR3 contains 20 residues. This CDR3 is CASSFDHERRTRETNEKLFF. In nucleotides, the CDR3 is TGTGCCAGCAGCTTCGACCATGAAAGACGTACGAGGGAAACTAATGAAAAACTGTTTTTT.